This entry lists 18 T cell receptor beta chains sequenced from one sample in a study of CD8 T cells in Susac syndrome (dated by TCRdb to the late 2010s). Library construction relied on the immunoSEQ multiplex PCR assay. RNA was extracted using the RNeasy kit, and roughly 0.45 to 1 microgram was reverse transcribed with random hexamers. The public reads were run again by TCRdb, first through fastp at Q25 and then through MiXCR, and only productive beta chains were kept. Every entry covers one CDR3 protein and lists the most common genes and DNA from its rows. The sample profile shows some 190,000 distinct CDR3 sequences; over 85% of them were found once. The ten largest account for about 0.094% of the sample. Sequencing was carried out using CD4+ T cells from PBMCs. Receptors originate from a human donor in good health.

This sequence joins TRBV28 and TRBJ2-4, with D maybe TRBD2 (6 bases). The V and J ends lost 7 bases and 0 bases respectively, with 10 bases between them. The length of the CDR3 is 14 residues. The V gene's germline CDR1 is MDHEN and CDR2 SYDVKM. CDR3 protein: CASIGTPAKNIQYF. The CDR3 DNA reads TGTGCCAGCATTGGGACTCCAGCCAAAAACATTCAGTACTTC.

The chain employs TRBV12-3 or TRBV12-4 and TRBJ2-5, with D possibly TRBD1 on 6 matching bases. The CDR3 loop spans 15 amino acids. With 4 bases removed from V and 1 base from J, the gap between germline ends came to 13 bases. For the CDR3, the DNA is TGTGCCAGCAGTTGGGAACAGGGCTTCCAAGAGACCCAGTACTTC. Its protein product is CASSWEQGFQETQYF.

This chain uses TRBV5-1 with TRBJ1-5, with unresolved D. The CDR3 consists of 13 residues. The V and J ends lost 1 base and 7 bases respectively, with 9 bases between them. Germline V gene data show CDR1 as SGHRS and CDR2 as YFSETQ. The CDR3 spells CASSLLAGQPQHF. The CDR3 DNA reads as TGCGCCAGCAGCTTGTTGGCTGGCCAGCCCCAGCATTTT.

This clonotype came up once. The gene calls are TRBV3-1 and TRBJ1-2; D is unresolved. The germline V gene encodes CDR1 LGHDT and CDR2 YNNKEL (reference sequence). The CDR3 runs to 14 residues. Trimming took 1 base from V and 4 from J, leaving 10 bases between them. The CDR3 loop is CASSQGVASYGYTF. In DNA, the CDR3 is TGTGCCAGCAGCCAAGGGGTCGCCTCCTATGGCTACACCTTC.

V and J are TRBV5-1 and TRBJ1-2, with no clear D. Germline V CDR1 and CDR2: SGHRS, YFSETQ. V was cut by 4 bases and J by 7 bases, with 14 bases left in between. The CDR3 totals 13 residues. The CDR3 DNA follows: TGCGCCAGCAGCAACAGCAATGGAGTTGGCTACACCTTC. Protein: CASSNSNGVGYTF.

This chain links TRBV3-1 with TRBJ2-5; perhaps TRBD1 as D (6 bases). CDR1 and CDR2 from the germline V gene are LGHDT and YNNKEL (reference sequence). V was trimmed by 1 base and J by 4 bases, leaving 7 bases between them. The CDR3 length is 13 residues. The CDR3 coding sequence is TGTGCCAGCAGCCAAGGGACAGTAGAGACCCAGTACTTC. It translates to CASSQGTVETQYF.

The chain links TRBV15 to TRBJ2-5; no firm D call. The germline gives CDR1 LNHNV, CDR2 YYDKDF (reference sequence). The CDR3 has 14 residues. V lost 1 base and J lost 7, with 13 bases in between. The CDR3 DNA is TGTGCCACCAGCAGAGTGGGGTCGTGGGGGACCCAGTACTTC. This sequence encodes CATSRVGSWGTQYF.

This clonotype has more than one count but fewer than ten. At one end the junction does not follow the germline gene, possibly because of a read error. The chain couples TRBV20-1 to TRBJ1-2; possibly TRBD1 for D (6 bases). CDR1 is DFQATT and CDR2 is SNEGSKA in the germline V gene (reference sequence). This CDR3 spans 12 amino acids. CDR3 in DNA: TGCAGTGCTAGGCAGGGGAACTATGGTTACACCTTC. This translates into CSARQGNYGYTF.

This rearrangement joins TRBV29-1 to TRBJ1-1, with 8 bases lining up with TRBD1. Germline lookup yields CDR1 SQVTM and CDR2 ANQGSEA. The V and J ends lost 7 bases and 0 bases, in that order; junction bases with no gene match: 7. CDR3 length equals 14 residues. CDR3 in DNA: TGCAGCGGAAGGCGGACAGGGTTGAACACTGAAGCTTTCTTT. Protein: CSGRRTGLNTEAFF.

The chain links TRBV27 to TRBJ1-2, with D possibly matching TRBD1 (5 bases). Germline assignment: CDR1 MNHEY and CDR2 SMNVEV (reference sequence). This CDR3 region has 13 residues. Trimming removed 6 bases from V and 4 bases from J, with 12 bases in between. The CDR3 protein is CASRLTGSYGYTF. DNA of the CDR3: TGTGCCAGCAGGCTTACAGGTTCCTATGGCTACACCTTC.

The genes are TRBV3-1 and TRBJ1-5; D is unresolved. This CDR3 region has 12 residues. The V end was cut by 2 bases, the J end by 5 bases, with 4 bases between. The germline CDR1 and CDR2 sequences are LGHDT and YNNKEL (reference sequence). In nucleotides, the CDR3 is TGTGCCAGCAGCCAACGGGATCAGCCCCAGCATTTT. Translated, it gives CASSQRDQPQHF.

The chain has TRBV6-2 or TRBV6-3 and TRBJ2-1; D gene ambiguous. The CDR3 covers 13 residues. The germline gives CDR1 MNHEY, CDR2 SVGEGT. V lost 6 bases, J lost 2 bases, and 8 bases lay in between. CDR3 coding DNA: TGTGCCAGCAGCCCCGACCCCTACAATGAGCAGTTCTTC. Translating it yields CASSPDPYNEQFF.

This chain uses TRBV23-1 with TRBJ1-1; D gene uncertain. TRBV23-1 falls under the ORF class, with uncertain function. V was pared by 2 bases and J by 3 bases, with 7 bases between. This CDR3 contains 13 residues. The CDR3 sequence is CASSQDGHTEAFF. CDR3 DNA: TGCGCCAGCAGTCAAGACGGACACACTGAAGCTTTCTTT.

The chain links TRBV3-1 to TRBJ1-1, with unresolved D. This CDR3 has 14 amino acids. V was shortened by 1 base and J by 4 bases, with 10 bases between the two germline ends. Germline loops: CDR1 LGHDT, CDR2 YNNKEL (reference sequence). The CDR3 here is CASSQGFEGTEAFF. The DNA for the CDR3 is TGTGCCAGCAGCCAAGGGTTCGAGGGCACTGAAGCTTTCTTT. The whole variable domain, remainder taken from reference TRBV3-1 and TRBJ1-1, is DTAVSQTPKYLVTQMGNDKSIKCEQNLGHDTMYWYKQDSKKFLKIMFSYNNKELIINETVPNRFSPKSPDKAHLNLHINSLELGDSAVYFCASSQGFEGTEAFFGQGTRLTVV.

The rearrangement uses TRBV20-1 and TRBJ2-1; D unclear. CDR3 length: 14 residues. Deletions cut 1 base from V and 4 bases from J, with 11 bases between. From germline, CDR1 is DFQATT and CDR2 SNEGSKA (reference sequence). DNA of the CDR3: TGCAGTGCTAGAGGGTACCAAAGATACAATGAGCAGTTCTTC. Residues: CSARGYQRYNEQFF.

V usage is TRBV12-3 or TRBV12-4 and J usage is TRBJ1-1; D not certain. The V end lost 6 bases, the J end lost 3 bases, and 11 bases lay between the germline ends. The CDR3 contains 13 residues. The CDR3 here is CASRFDGYTEAFF. The CDR3 DNA follows: TGTGCCAGCAGATTCGACGGTTACACTGAAGCTTTCTTT.

The chain joins TRBV5-4 to TRBJ1-2; TRBD1 aligns across 10 bases. The germline V gene has CDR1 SGHNT and CDR2 YYREEE (reference sequence). V was pared by 4 bases and J by 8 bases, with 11 bases of the junction left unmatched. This CDR3 comprises 15 residues. The CDR3 here is CASSLWTGGARGYTF. The CDR3 DNA follows: TGTGCCAGCAGCCTATGGACAGGGGGAGCACGAGGCTACACCTTC.

The V call is TRBV29-1, the J call TRBJ2-5, with D hard to call. Trimming left V 5 bases short and J 1 base short, with 8 bases between. The CDR3 loop spans 12 amino acids. The germline CDR1 and CDR2 sequences are SQVTM and ANQGSEA. The CDR3 here is CSVSYTQETQYF. For the CDR3, the DNA is TGCAGCGTTTCTTACACCCAAGAGACCCAGTACTTC.